The following is a TCR beta chain sequence with its context. Antigen specificity is unknown. The entry originates in a study of T cell responses to AZD1222 COVID-19 vaccine. Study-wide results and limits: With two AZD1222 doses given, Spike-specific TCR breadth and depth both rose. The study found vaccine-associated CD4 TCRs spanning spike, dominant at 160-218 and 743-854. Clonal diversity may have been underestimated in mostly white British donors.

Profiling relied on immunoSEQ multiplex PCR, and the TCRdb table lists in-frame clones only, not all of them. The sample shows about 73,000 clones, roughly nine tenths of them seen only once. Pooled together were second doses at about 4 or about 12 weeks. This sample comprised peripheral blood, obtained 28 days after the second AZD1222 dose. This clonotype originated in an adult who received the AZD1222 COVID-19 vaccine.

CDR3: CASSVGPREKLFF. The CDR3 DNA reads as TGTGCCAGCAGCGTTGGCCCTCGGGAAAAACTGTTTTTT. The J gene is TRBJ1-4, the V gene TRBV9; no clear D. The V end lost 2 bases, the J end lost 8 bases, and 10 bases lay between the germline ends. The CDR3 is 13 residues long. CDR1 and CDR2 (germline): SGDLS, YYNGEE.